In this sample, the clone carrying this TCR beta chain turned up a few times. Germline values: CDR1 MNHEY, CDR2 SVGEGT. With 7 bases removed from V and 0 bases from J, the gap between germline ends came to 19 bases. This CDR3 region has 17 residues. This specimen belongs to a study of T cells after yellow fever vaccination. General observations from the study: Only a minor proportion of clonotypes was detected across both CD4 and CD8 compartments.

For TCR, cDNA came from 5'RACE template switching, which added a universal primer site and UMIs. TCRdb re-called the 5' RACE reads with MiXCR, one entry per CDR3 protein. The sample gives 50,000 to 65,000 distinct CDR3 sequences, approximately 6.6% of which show up once; more than 20% is in the top ten. Sequenced material: CD8+ T cells not binding an NS4B(214-222) dextramer, sorted from PBMCs, taken roughly 45 days after the first yellow fever vaccination. The chain is built from TRBV6-2 or TRBV6-3 and TRBJ1-5; D is possibly TRBD1 (5 bases). This clonotype was sampled from a man aged 18 to 29 who received the YFV17D yellow fever vaccine. The chain's CDR3 is CASTSGRTTRSNQPQHF. The CDR3, as DNA: TGTGCCAGCACCTCGGGACGGACAACCCGTAGCAATCAGCCCCAGCATTTT.